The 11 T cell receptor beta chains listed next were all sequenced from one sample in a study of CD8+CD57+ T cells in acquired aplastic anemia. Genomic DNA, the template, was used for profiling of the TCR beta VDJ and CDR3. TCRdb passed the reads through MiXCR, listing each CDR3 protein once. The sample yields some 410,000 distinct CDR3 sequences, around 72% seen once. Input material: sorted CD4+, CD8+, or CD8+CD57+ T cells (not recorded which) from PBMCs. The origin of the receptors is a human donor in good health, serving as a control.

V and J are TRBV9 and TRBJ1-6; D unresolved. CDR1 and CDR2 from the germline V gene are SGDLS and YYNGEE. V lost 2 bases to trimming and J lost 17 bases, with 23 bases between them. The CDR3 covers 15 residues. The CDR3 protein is CASSVAPRGTSTVHF. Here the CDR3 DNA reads TGTGCCAGCAGCGTGGCCCCGCGGGGTACATCAACCGTCCACTTT.

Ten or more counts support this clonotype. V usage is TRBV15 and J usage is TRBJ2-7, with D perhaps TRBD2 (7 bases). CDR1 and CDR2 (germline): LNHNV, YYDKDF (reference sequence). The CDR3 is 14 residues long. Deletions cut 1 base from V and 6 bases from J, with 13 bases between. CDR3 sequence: CATSRGGRGTEQYF. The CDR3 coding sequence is TGTGCCACCAGCAGAGGAGGGAGGGGGACCGAGCAGTACTTC. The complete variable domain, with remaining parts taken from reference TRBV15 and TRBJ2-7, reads DAMVIQNPRYQVTQFGKPVTLSCSQTLNHNVMYWYQQKSSQAPKLLFHYYDKDFNNEADTPDNFQSRRPNTSFCFLDIRSPGLGDTAMYLCATSRGGRGTEQYFGPGTRLTVT.

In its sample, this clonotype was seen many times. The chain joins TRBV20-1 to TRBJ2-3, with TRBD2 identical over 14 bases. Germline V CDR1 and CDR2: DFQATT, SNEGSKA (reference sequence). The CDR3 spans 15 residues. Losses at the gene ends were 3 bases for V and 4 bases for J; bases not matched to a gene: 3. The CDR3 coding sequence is TGCAGTGCTAGCCAGACTAGCGGGGGGGCAGATACGCAGTATTTT. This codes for CSASQTSGGADTQYF.

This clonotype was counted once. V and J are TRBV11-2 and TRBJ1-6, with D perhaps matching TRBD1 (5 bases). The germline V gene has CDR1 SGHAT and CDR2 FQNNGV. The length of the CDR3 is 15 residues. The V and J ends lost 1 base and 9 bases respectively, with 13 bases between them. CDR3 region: CASSLVPGGTSPLHF. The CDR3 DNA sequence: TGTGCCAGCAGCTTAGTTCCGGGGGGGACTTCACCCCTCCACTTT.

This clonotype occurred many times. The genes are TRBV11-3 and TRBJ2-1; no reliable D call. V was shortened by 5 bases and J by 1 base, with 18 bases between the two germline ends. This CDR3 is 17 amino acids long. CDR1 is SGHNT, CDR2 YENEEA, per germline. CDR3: CASSQRIPTYSYNEQFF. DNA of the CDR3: TGTGCCAGCAGCCAACGCATACCGACTTATTCCTACAATGAGCAGTTCTTC.

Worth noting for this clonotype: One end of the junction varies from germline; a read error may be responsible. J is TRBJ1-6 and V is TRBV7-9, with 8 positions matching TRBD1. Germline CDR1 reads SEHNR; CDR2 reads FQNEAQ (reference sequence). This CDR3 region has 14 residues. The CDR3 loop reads CASSLATGVNALLF. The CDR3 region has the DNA TGTGCCAGCAGCTTAGCGACAGGGGTAAATGCCCTCCTGTTT.

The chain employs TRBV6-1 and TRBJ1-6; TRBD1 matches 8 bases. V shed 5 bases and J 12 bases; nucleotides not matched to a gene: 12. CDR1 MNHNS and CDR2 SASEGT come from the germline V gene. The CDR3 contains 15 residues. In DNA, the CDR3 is TGTGCCAGCAGTATAAAGGGACAGGCCCTATTACCCCTCCACTTT. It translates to CASSIKGQALLPLHF.

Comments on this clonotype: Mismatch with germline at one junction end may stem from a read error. The CDR3 spells CTSNLQGTEAFF. CDR3 DNA sequence: TGTACCAGCAACCTACAGGGGACTGAAGCTTTCTTT. The genes are TRBV12-3 or TRBV12-4 and TRBJ1-1; 7 bases align to TRBD1. CDR3 length: 12 amino acids.

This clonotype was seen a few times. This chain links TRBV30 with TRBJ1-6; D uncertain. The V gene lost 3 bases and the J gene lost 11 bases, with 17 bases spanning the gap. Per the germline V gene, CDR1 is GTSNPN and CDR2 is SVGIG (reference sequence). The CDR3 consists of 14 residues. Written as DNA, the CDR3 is TGTGCCTGGAGAATGGTCCCGGGGAATCCACCCCTCCACTTT. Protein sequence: CAWRMVPGNPPLHF.

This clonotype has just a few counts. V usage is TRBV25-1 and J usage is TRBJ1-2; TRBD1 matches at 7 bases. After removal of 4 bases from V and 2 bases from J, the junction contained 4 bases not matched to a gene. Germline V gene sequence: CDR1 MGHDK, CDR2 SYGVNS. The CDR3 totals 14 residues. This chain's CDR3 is CASSGAGGNYGYTF. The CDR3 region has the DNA TGTGCCAGCAGTGGGGCAGGGGGGAACTATGGCTACACCTTC.

CDR3 sequence: CASSTSGASSYEQYV. In DNA, the CDR3 is TGTGCCAGTAGCACTAGCGGGGCGAGCTCCTACGAGCAGTACGTC. The V gene is TRBV19, the J gene TRBJ2-7, with 10 bases that match TRBD2. Germline trimming cut 6 bases from V and 0 bases from J; bases unmatched to any gene: 5. The germline V gene encodes CDR1 LNHDA and CDR2 SQIVND (reference sequence). The CDR3 is 15 residues long.